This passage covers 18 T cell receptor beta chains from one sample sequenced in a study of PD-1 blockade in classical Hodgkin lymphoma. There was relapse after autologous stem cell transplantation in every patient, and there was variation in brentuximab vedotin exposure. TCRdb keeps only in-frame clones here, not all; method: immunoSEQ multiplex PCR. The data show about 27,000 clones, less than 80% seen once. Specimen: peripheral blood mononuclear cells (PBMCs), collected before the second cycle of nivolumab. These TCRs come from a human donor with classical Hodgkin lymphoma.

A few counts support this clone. The CDR3 loop reads CAWNGPQETQYF. CDR3 sequence (DNA): TGTGCCTGGAACGGGCCCCAAGAGACCCAGTACTTC. The chain recombines TRBV30 with TRBJ2-5; no definite D call. Trimming removed 4 bases from V and 1 base from J, with 7 bases in between. CDR1 GTSNPN and CDR2 SVGIG come from the germline V gene (reference sequence). This CDR3 has 12 amino acids. The variable domain in full, with the rest retrieved from reference TRBV30 and TRBJ2-5, is SQTIHQWPATLVQPVGSPLSLECTVEGTSNPNLYWYRQAAGRGLQLLFYSVGIGQISSEVPQNLSASRPQDRQFILSSKKLLLSDSGFYLCAWNGPQETQYFGPGTRLLVL.

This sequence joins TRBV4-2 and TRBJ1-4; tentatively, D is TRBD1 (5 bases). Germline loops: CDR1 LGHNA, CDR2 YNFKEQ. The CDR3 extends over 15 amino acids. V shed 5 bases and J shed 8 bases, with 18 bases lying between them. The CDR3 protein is CASSVPLSRDEKLFF. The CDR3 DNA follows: TGTGCCAGCAGCGTCCCACTCAGCAGGGACGAAAAACTGTTTTTT.

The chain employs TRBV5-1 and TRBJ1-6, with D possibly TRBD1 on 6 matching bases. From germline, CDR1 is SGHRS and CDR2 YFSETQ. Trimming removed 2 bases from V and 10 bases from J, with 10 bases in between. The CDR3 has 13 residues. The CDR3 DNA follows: TGCGCCAGCAGCTTAGGGGGGGTGTCACCCCTCCACTTT. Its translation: CASSLGGVSPLHF.

DNA for the CDR3: TGTGCCAGCAGTGACCCAGGCGGCGCCTACGAGCAGTACTTC. Amino acid sequence: CASSDPGGAYEQYF. V gene TRBV25-1 combines with J gene TRBJ2-7; unclear D gene. Germline values: CDR1 MGHDK, CDR2 SYGVNS. V shed 3 bases and J shed 2 bases, with 11 bases lying between them. This CDR3 comprises 14 residues.

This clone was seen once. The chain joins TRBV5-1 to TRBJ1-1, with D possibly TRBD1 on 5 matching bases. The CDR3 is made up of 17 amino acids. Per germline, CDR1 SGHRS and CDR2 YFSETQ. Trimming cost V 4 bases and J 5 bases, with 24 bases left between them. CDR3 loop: CASSIQGWLAGGTEAFF. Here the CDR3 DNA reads TGCGCCAGCAGCATCCAGGGATGGCTTGCCGGGGGGACTGAAGCTTTCTTT. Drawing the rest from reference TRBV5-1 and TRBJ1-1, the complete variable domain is KAGVTQTPRYLIKTRGQQVTLSCSPISGHRSVSWYQQTPGQGLQFLFEYFSETQRNKGNFPGRFSGRQFSNSRSEMNVSTLELGDSALYLCASSIQGWLAGGTEAFFGQGTRLTVV.

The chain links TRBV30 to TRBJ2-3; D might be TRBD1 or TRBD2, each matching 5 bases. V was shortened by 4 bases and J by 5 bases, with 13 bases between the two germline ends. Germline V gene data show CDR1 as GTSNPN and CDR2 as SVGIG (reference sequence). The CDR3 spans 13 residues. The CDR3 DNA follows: TGTGCCTGGACTAGCTGGGGCGGAGATACGCAGTATTTT. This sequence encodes CAWTSWGGDTQYF.

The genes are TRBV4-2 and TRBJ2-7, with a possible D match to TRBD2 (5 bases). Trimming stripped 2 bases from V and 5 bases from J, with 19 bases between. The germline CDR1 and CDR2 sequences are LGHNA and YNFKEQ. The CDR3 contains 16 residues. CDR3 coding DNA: TGTGCCAGCAGCCAAAGGCTCTCCGGGGAATTGAACGAGCAGTACTTC. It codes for CASSQRLSGELNEQYF.

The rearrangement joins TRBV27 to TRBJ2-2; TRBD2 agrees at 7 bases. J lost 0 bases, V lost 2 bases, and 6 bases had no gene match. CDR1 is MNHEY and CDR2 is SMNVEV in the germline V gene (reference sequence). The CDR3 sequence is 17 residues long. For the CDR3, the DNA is TGTGCCAGCAGTTTACAGCTCCGGGGGGCGAACACCGGGGAGCTGTTTTTT. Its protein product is CASSLQLRGANTGELFF.

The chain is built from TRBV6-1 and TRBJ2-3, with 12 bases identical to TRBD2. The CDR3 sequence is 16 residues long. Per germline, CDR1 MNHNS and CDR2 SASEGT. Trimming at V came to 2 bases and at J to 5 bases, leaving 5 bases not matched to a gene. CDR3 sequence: CASSEWASGGGDTQYF. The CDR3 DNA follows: TGTGCCAGCAGTGAATGGGCTAGCGGGGGGGGAGATACGCAGTATTTT.

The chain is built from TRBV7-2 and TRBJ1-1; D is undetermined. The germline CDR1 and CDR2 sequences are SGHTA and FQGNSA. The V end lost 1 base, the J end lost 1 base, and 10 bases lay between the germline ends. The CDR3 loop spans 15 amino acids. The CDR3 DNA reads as TGTGCCAGCAGCTTAGGTGGCAGAGCGAACACTGAAGCTTTCTTT. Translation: CASSLGGRANTEAFF.

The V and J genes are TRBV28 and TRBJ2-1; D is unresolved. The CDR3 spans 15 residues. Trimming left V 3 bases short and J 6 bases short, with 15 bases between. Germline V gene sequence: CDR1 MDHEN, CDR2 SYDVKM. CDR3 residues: CASSLPDFTVNEQFF. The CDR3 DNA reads TGTGCCAGCAGTTTGCCAGACTTTACCGTCAATGAGCAGTTCTTC.

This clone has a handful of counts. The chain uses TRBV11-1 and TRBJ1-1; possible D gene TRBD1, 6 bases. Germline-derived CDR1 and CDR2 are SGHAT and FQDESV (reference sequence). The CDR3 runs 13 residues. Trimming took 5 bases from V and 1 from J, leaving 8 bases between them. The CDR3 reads CASSVQGNTEAFF. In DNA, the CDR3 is TGTGCCAGCAGCGTACAGGGGAACACTGAAGCTTTCTTT. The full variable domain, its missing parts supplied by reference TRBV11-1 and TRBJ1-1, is EAEVAQSPRYKITEKSQAVAFWCDPISGHATLYWYRQILGQGPELLVQFQDESVVDDSQLPKDRFSAERLKGVDSTLKIQPAELGDSAMYLCASSVQGNTEAFFGQGTRLTVV.

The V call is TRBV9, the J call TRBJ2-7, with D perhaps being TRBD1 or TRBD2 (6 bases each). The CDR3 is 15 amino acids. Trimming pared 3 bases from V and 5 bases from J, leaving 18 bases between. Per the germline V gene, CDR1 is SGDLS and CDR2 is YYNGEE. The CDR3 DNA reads TGTGCCAGCAGCGCCTACGGGGGCCCCACTGACGAGCAGTACTTC. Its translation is CASSAYGGPTDEQYF.

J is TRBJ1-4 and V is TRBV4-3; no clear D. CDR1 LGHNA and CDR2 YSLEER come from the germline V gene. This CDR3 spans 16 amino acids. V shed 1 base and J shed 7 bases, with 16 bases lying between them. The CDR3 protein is CASSQGGTGGSEKLFF. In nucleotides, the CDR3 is TGCGCCAGCAGCCAAGGTGGCACGGGCGGGTCTGAAAAACTGTTTTTT.

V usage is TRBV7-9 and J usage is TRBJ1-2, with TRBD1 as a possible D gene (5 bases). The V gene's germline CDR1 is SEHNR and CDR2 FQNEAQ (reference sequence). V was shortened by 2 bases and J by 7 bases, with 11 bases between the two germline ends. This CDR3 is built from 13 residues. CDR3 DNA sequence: TGTGCCAGCAGCTTAAAAGGGGCTCTTGGCTACACCTTC. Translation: CASSLKGALGYTF. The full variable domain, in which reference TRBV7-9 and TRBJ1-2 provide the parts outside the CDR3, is DTGVSQNPRHKITKRGQNVTFRCDPISEHNRLYWYRQTLGQGPEFLTYFQNEAQLEKSRLLSDRFSAERPKGSFSTLEIQRTEQGDSAMYLCASSLKGALGYTFGSGTRLTVV.

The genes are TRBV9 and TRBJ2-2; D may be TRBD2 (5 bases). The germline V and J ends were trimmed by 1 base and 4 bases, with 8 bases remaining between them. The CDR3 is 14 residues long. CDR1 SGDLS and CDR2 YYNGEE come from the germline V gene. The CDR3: CASSVMAGTGELFF. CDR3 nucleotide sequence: TGTGCCAGCAGCGTAATGGCGGGCACCGGGGAGCTGTTTTTT.

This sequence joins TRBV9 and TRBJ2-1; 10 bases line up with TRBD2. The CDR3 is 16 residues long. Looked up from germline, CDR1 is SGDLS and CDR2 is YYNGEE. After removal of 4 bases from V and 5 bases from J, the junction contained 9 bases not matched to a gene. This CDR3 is CASSPLPSGGDNEQFF. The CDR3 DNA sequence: TGTGCCAGCAGCCCACTCCCTAGCGGGGGAGACAATGAGCAGTTCTTC.

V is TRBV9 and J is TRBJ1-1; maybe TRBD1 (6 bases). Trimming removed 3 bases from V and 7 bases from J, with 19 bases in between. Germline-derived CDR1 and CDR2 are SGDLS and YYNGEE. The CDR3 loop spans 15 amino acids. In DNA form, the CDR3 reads TGTGCCAGCAGCGGCCCCAGGGAAGGGGGATTTGAAGCTTTCTTT. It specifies CASSGPREGGFEAFF.